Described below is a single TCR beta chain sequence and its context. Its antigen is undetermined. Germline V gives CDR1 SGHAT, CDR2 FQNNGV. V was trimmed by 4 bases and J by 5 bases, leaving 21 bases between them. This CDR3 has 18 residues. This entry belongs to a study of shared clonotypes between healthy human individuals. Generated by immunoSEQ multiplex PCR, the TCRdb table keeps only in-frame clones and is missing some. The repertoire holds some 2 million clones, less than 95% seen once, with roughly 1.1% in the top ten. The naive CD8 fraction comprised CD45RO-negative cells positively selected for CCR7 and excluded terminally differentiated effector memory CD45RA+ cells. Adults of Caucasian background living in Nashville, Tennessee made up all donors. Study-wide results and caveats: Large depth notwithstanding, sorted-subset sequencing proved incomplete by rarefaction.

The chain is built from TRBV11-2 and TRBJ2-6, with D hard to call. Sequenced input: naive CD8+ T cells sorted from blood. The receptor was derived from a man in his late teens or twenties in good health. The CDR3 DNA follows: TGTGCCAGCAGCTATCCAGCGAGACGACAAAGTCGGGCCAACGTCCTGACTTTC. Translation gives CASSYPARRQSRANVLTF.